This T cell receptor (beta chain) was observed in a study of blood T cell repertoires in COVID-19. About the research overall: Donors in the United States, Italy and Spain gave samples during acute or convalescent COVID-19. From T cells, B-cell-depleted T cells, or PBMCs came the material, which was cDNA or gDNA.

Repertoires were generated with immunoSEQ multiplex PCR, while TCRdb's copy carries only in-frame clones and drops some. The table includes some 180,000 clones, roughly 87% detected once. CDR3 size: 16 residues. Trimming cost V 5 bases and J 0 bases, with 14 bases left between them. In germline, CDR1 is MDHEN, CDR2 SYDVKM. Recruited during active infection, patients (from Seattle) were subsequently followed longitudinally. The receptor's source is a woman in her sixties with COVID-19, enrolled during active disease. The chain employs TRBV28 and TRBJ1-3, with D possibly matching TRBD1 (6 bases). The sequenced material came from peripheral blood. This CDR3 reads CASSTPGGYSGNTIYF. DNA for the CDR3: TGTGCCAGCAGTACCCCGGGGGGCTACTCTGGAAACACCATATATTTT. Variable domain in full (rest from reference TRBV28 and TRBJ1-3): DVKVTQSSRYLVKRTGEKVFLECVQDMDHENMFWYRQDPGLGLRLIYFSYDVKMKEKGDIPEGYSVSREKKERFSLILESASTNQTSMYLCASSTPGGYSGNTIYFGEGSWLTVV.